Below, 19 T cell receptor beta chains from the same sample are listed, as sequenced in a study of spatial heterogeneity in lung cancer. TCRdb called the 5' RACE reads again in MiXCR, with one record for every CDR3 protein. The sample lists under 150,000 distinct CDR3 sequences; 9% to 15% were seen once. As for time point: blood at routine non-recurrence follow-up after resection. Whole RNA, isolated from tumor, nontumor lung or frozen PBMC, was sequenced without prior sorting. The sequencing used PBMCs, collected at follow-up. The receptors were sampled from a male donor with early-stage non-small cell lung cancer.

This clonotype was detected a few times. The CDR3 reads CASSERANYGYTF. The CDR3 region has the DNA TGTGCCAGCAGTGAACGGGCCAACTATGGCTACACCTTC. The V call is TRBV2, the J call TRBJ1-2; no clear D. V shed 2 bases and J shed 2 bases, with 6 bases lying between them. Per the germline V gene, CDR1 is SNHLY and CDR2 is FYNNEI. The CDR3 loop spans 13 amino acids.

This clonotype was observed a handful of times. The V gene is TRBV10-3, the J gene TRBJ2-2; 7 nucleotides match TRBD1. V trimming: 7 bases; J trimming: 9 bases; junction bases outside the gene matches: 11. CDR1 is ENHRY and CDR2 is SYGVKD in the germline V gene. This CDR3 has 14 residues. The CDR3 loop is CAITLGRGSRELFF. The CDR3 nucleotides are TGTGCCATCACACTCGGCAGGGGGAGCAGGGAGCTGTTTTTT.

This chain links TRBV4-2 with TRBJ1-2; a weak D match, TRBD1 (6 bases). V lost 0 bases and J lost 8, with 16 bases in between. The germline gives CDR1 LGHNA, CDR2 YNFKEQ. The CDR3 extends over 15 amino acids. The CDR3 spells CASSQEPGHLSGYTF. In nucleotides, the CDR3 is TGTGCCAGCAGCCAAGAGCCGGGACACTTATCCGGCTACACCTTC.

This clonotype was observed at least ten times. The chain employs TRBV20-1 and TRBJ2-7, with D perhaps given as TRBD1 or TRBD2 (6 bases each). CDR1 DFQATT and CDR2 SNEGSKA come from the germline V gene (reference sequence). Between the trimmed V and J ends, which lost 4 bases and 2 bases, there was a span of 9 bases. The CDR3 has 12 amino acids. The CDR3 DNA is TGCAGTGCTACGGGGGCAACCTACGAGCAGTACTTC. It yields the protein CSATGATYEQYF.

This clonotype was seen repeatedly, ten times or more. The chain has TRBV5-8 and TRBJ2-7; the D gene is possibly TRBD1 (6 bases). This CDR3 contains 13 residues. The germline gives CDR1 SGHTS, CDR2 YDEGEE. The V and J ends lost 7 bases and 4 bases respectively, with 15 bases between them. The CDR3 nucleotides are TGTGCCAGCGCTACACGCCAGGGGTACGAGCAGTACTTC. Protein sequence: CASATRQGYEQYF.

This clonotype has a handful of counts. The rearrangement links TRBV9 to TRBJ1-2; D is undetermined. Germline V gene lookup returns CDR1 SGDLS and CDR2 YYNGEE. The germline V and J ends were trimmed by 0 bases and 2 bases, with 5 bases remaining between them. CDR3 size: 13 residues. Here the CDR3 reads CASSVGLNYGYTF. For the CDR3, the DNA is TGTGCCAGCAGCGTAGGTCTGAACTATGGCTACACCTTC.

The CDR3 reads CASSSEGRGETQYF. CDR3 nucleotide sequence: TGTGCCAGCAGCTCGGAGGGGAGGGGAGAGACCCAGTACTTC. The V and J genes are TRBV7-3 and TRBJ2-5; 7 bases map to TRBD2. Germline lookup yields CDR1 SGHTA and CDR2 FQGTGA. The V and J ends lost 4 bases and 4 bases, in that order; junction bases with no gene match: 6. The CDR3 has 14 amino acids.

This clonotype was recorded many times. The V gene is TRBV2, the J gene TRBJ2-5; D possibly corresponds to TRBD1 (5 bases). CDR1 and CDR2 from the germline V gene are SNHLY and FYNNEI. V was pared by 5 bases and J by 7 bases, with 20 bases between. The CDR3 extends over 15 amino acids. CDR3 protein: CASSSTRTSPRTQYF. In DNA, the CDR3 is TGTGCCAGCAGTTCGACGCGGACAAGCCCAAGGACCCAGTACTTC.

This clonotype was recorded at least ten times. The chain carries TRBV7-3 and TRBJ2-2; perhaps TRBD1 as D (6 bases). Germline V gene lookup returns CDR1 SGHTA and CDR2 FQGTGA. The CDR3 runs 16 residues. Trimming left V 4 bases short and J 0 bases short, with 12 bases between. CDR3 residues: CASSSYRETNTGELFF. CDR3 bases: TGTGCCAGCAGCTCTTACAGGGAGACGAACACCGGGGAGCTGTTTTTT.

This clonotype turned up a few times. This chain uses TRBV9 with TRBJ2-3, with D uncertain. Germline V CDR1 and CDR2: SGDLS, YYNGEE. CDR3 size: 14 residues. V was pared by 0 bases and J by 2 bases, with 7 bases between. CDR3 nucleotides: TGTGCCAGCAGCGTAGGCCCTGACACAGATACGCAGTATTTT. Its protein is CASSVGPDTDTQYF.

This clonotype was counted a few times. The rearrangement links TRBV28 to TRBJ2-4; a possible D gene is TRBD1 (6 bases). V lost 6 bases to trimming and J lost 0 bases, with 9 bases between them. CDR1 MDHEN and CDR2 SYDVKM come from the germline V gene. The CDR3 has 14 residues. The CDR3 DNA follows: TGTGCCAGCAGCCTACAGGGAGCCAAAAACATTCAGTACTTC. Translation gives CASSLQGAKNIQYF.

V and J are TRBV25-1 and TRBJ2-1; TRBD1 matches 9 bases. Germline trimming cut 11 bases from V and 3 bases from J; bases unmatched to any gene: 5. Germline V lookup: CDR1 MGHDK, CDR2 SYGVNS. This CDR3 is 13 amino acids long. The CDR3 loop reads CAVKGQGYNEQFF. The CDR3, as DNA: TGTGCCGTGAAGGGACAGGGCTACAATGAGCAGTTCTTC.

This clonotype was observed a handful of times. The V gene is TRBV7-2, the J gene TRBJ1-4; no reliable D call. The CDR3 extends over 15 amino acids. Trimming pared 6 bases from V and 8 bases from J, leaving 19 bases between. Germline V gene sequence: CDR1 SGHTA, CDR2 FQGNSA. The CDR3 loop is CASSSLLELGEKLFF. Written as DNA, the CDR3 is TGTGCCAGCAGTTCCTTATTGGAACTTGGGGAAAAACTGTTTTTT.

This clonotype came up many times. V gene TRBV20-1 combines with J gene TRBJ1-5; possible D gene TRBD1, 6 bases. The V gene lost 4 bases and the J gene lost 9 bases, with 19 bases spanning the gap. Germline loops: CDR1 DFQATT, CDR2 SNEGSKA (reference sequence). CDR3 length equals 14 residues. The CDR3, as DNA: TGCAGTGCTAACGCCCTGGGTCCACAGGGGCCCCAGCATTTT. It encodes CSANALGPQGPQHF.

In this sample, this clonotype turned up a few times. The chain employs TRBV27 and TRBJ2-7; D possibly corresponds to TRBD2 (6 bases). Germline lookup yields CDR1 MNHEY and CDR2 SMNVEV (reference sequence). The CDR3 covers 14 residues. V gave up 5 bases and J gave up 9 bases, with 20 bases separating them. CDR3 in amino acids: CASSPSRGVQGQYF. Written as DNA, the CDR3 is TGTGCCAGCAGTCCTTCGCGGGGTGTTCAGGGGCAGTACTTC.

This clonotype was counted many times. This rearrangement joins TRBV7-2 to TRBJ2-1, with TRBD1 as a possible D gene (5 bases). This CDR3 region has 15 residues. Germline V gene data show CDR1 as SGHTA and CDR2 as FQGNSA. Trimming shortened V by 6 bases and J by 0 bases, and 12 bases separated the two germline ends. This CDR3 is CASRFRVGSYNEQFF. Here the CDR3 DNA reads TGTGCCAGCAGATTCAGGGTGGGCTCCTACAATGAGCAGTTCTTC.

This clonotype was counted many times. V is TRBV4-1 and J is TRBJ2-1; 8 positions match TRBD1. Unmatched junction bases numbered 4, after V lost 2 bases and J lost 7 bases. Per germline, CDR1 MGHRA and CDR2 YSYEKL. This CDR3 has 14 residues. The CDR3 is CASSQTDRANEQFF. CDR3 in DNA: TGCGCCAGCAGCCAAACGGACAGGGCAAATGAGCAGTTCTTC.

Comments on this clonotype: A much larger clone lies one base from this, so it may be a read error. A read error is likely, as this CDR3 ends without the conserved phenylalanine or tryptophan. The gene calls are TRBV20-1 and TRBJ2-1, with a possible D match to TRBD1 (5 bases). V lost 3 bases and J lost 0, with 12 bases in between. This CDR3 comprises 15 residues. Germline V lookup: CDR1 DFQATT, CDR2 SNEGSKA (reference sequence). This chain's CDR3 is CSASTGLSSYNEQFY. CDR3 DNA: TGCAGTGCTAGTACAGGCCTTAGCTCCTACAATGAGCAGTTCTAC.

Note on this clonotype: This may be a read error, as it is one base from a much larger clone. The V gene is TRBV6-5, the J gene TRBJ2-1; 7 bases are shared with TRBD1. CDR1 MNHEY and CDR2 SVGAGI come from the germline V gene. The CDR3 loop spans 18 amino acids. The CDR3: CASSLDRPLSPQGNEQLF. CDR3 DNA sequence: TGTGCCAGCAGTTTGGACAGGCCACTATCACCTCAGGGAAATGAGCAGCTCTTC.